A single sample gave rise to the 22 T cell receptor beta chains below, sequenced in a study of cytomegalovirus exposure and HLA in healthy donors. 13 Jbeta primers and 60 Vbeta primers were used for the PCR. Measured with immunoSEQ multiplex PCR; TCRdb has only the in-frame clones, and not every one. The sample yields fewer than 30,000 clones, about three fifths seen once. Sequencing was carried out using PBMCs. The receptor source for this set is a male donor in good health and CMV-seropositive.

CDR3 bases: TGTGCCAGCAGCTGGAGGTCCAGGGGACGTCAAGAGACCCAGTACTTC. Protein sequence: CASSWRSRGRQETQYF. The V gene is TRBV5-6, the J gene TRBJ2-5, with D possibly TRBD1 on 6 matching bases. This CDR3 contains 16 residues. Trimming left V 3 bases short and J 2 bases short, with 17 bases between. CDR1 is SGHDT, CDR2 YYEEEE, per germline.

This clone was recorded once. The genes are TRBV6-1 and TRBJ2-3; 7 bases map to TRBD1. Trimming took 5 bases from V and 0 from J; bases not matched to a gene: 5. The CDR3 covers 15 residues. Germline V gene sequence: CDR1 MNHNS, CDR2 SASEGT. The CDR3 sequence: CASSKDRTSTDTQYF. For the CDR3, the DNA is TGTGCCAGCAGTAAGGACAGGACAAGCACAGATACGCAGTATTTT.

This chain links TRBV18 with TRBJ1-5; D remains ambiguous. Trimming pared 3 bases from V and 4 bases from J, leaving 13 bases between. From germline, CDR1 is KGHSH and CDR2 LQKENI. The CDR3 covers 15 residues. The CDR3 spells CASSPIEGFNQPQHF. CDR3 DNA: TGTGCCAGCTCACCTATAGAGGGTTTTAATCAGCCCCAGCATTTT. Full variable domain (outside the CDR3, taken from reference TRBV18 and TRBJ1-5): NAGVMQNPRHLVRRRGQEARLRCSPMKGHSHVYWYRQLPEEGLKFMVYLQKENIIDESGMPKERFSAEFPKEGPSILRIQQVVRGDSAAYFCASSPIEGFNQPQHFGDGTRLSIL.

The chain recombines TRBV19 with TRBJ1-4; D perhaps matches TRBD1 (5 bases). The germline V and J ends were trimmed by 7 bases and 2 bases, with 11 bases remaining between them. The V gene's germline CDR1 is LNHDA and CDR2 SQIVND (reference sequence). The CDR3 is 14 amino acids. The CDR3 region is CASKKGRTNEKLFF. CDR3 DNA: TGTGCCAGTAAGAAGGGGCGCACTAATGAAAAACTGTTTTTT.

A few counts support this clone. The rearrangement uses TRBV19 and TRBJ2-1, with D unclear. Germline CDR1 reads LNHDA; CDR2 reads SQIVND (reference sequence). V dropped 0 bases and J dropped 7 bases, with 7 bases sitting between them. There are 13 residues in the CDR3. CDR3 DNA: TGTGCCAGTAGTATAGATATCAGGAATGAGCAGTTCTTC. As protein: CASSIDIRNEQFF. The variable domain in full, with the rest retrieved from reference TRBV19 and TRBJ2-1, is DGGITQSPKYLFRKEGQNVTLSCEQNLNHDAMYWYRQDPGQGLRLIYYSQIVNDFQKGDIAEGYSVSREKKESFPLTVTSAQKNPTAFYLCASSIDIRNEQFFGPGTRLTVL.

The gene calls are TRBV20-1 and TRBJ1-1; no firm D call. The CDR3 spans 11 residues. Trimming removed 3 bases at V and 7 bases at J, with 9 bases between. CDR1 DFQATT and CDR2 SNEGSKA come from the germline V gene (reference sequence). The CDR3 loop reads CSARERGEAFF. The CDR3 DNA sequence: TGCAGTGCTAGGGAGCGGGGTGAAGCTTTCTTT.

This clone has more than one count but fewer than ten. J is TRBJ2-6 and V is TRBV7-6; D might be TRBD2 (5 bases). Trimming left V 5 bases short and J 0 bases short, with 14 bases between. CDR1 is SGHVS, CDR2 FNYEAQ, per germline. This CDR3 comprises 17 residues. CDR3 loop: CASSNWTSSSGANVLTF. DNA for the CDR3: TGTGCCAGCAGCAACTGGACTTCGAGCTCTGGGGCCAACGTCCTGACTTTC.

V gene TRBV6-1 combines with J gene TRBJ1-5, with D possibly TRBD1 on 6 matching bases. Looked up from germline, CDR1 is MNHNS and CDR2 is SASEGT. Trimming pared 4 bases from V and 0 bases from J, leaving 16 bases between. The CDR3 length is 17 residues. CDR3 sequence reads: CASSAGGGPYSNQPQHF. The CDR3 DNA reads TGTGCCAGCAGTGCGGGGGGGGGCCCATATAGCAATCAGCCCCAGCATTTT.

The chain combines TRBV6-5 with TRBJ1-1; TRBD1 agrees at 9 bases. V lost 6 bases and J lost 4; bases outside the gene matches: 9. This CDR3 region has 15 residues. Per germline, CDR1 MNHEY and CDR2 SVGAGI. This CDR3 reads CASSLGRDRATEAFF. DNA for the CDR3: TGTGCCAGCAGCTTGGGGAGGGACAGGGCCACTGAAGCTTTCTTT.

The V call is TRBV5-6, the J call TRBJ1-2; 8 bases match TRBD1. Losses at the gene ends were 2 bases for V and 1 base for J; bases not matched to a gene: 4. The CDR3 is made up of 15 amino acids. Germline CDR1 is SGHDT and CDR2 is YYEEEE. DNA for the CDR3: TGTGCCAGCAGCTTCTGGACAGGGAATAACTATGGCTACACCTTC. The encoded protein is CASSFWTGNNYGYTF.

The CDR3 sequence is CATSRDTHGLGEQYF. The DNA for the CDR3 is TGTGCCACCAGCAGAGATACCCATGGCCTAGGTGAGCAGTACTTC. The V and J genes are TRBV15 and TRBJ2-7, with D uncertain. Between the trimmed V and J ends, which lost 0 bases and 7 bases, there was a span of 16 bases. CDR1 LNHNV and CDR2 YYDKDF come from the germline V gene (reference sequence). The CDR3 is 15 residues long.

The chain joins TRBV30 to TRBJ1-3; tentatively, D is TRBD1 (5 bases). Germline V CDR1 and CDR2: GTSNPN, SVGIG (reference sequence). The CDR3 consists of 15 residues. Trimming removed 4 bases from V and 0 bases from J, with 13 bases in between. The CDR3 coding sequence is TGTGCCTGGACCACGGGACTGATCTCTGGAAACACCATATATTTT. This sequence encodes CAWTTGLISGNTIYF.

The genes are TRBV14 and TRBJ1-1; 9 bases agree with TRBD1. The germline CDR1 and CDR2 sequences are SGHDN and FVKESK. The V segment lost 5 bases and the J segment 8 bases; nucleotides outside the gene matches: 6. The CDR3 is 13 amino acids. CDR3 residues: CASSYTGGYEAFF. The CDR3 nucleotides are TGTGCCAGCAGCTACACAGGGGGCTACGAAGCTTTCTTT.

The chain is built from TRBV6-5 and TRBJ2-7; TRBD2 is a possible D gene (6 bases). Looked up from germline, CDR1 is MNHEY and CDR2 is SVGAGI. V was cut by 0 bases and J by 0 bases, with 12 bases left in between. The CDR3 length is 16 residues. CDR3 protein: CASSYSGDWASYEQYF. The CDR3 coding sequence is TGTGCCAGCAGTTACTCAGGGGACTGGGCCTCCTACGAGCAGTACTTC.

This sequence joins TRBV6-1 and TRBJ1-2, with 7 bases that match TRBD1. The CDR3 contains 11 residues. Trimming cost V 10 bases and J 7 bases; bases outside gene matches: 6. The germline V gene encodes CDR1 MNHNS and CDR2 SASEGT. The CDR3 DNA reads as TGTGCCATCTTGGACAGGATTGGCTACACCTTC. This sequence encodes CAILDRIGYTF.

CDR3 coding DNA: TGTGCCAGCAGCTCCCGGGGAGGCGTGAACACTGAAGCTTTCTTT. Protein sequence: CASSSRGGVNTEAFF. The chain carries TRBV9 and TRBJ1-1; no reliable D call. Between the trimmed V and J ends, which lost 4 bases and 0 bases, there was a span of 13 bases. The CDR3 sequence is 15 residues long. CDR1 and CDR2 from the germline V gene are SGDLS and YYNGEE.

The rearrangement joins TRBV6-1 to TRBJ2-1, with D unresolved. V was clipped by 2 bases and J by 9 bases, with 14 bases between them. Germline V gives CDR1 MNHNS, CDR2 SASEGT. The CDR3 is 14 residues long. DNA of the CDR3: TGTGCCAGCAGTGAATTCCTTCTTAGAGGTGAGCAGTTCTTC. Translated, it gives CASSEFLLRGEQFF.

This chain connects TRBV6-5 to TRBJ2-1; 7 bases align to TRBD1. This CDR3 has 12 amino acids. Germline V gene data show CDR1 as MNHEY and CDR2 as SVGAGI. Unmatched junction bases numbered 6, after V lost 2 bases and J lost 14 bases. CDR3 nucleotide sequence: TGTGCCAGCAGTTACGGGCAGGGGGTGAAGTTCTTC. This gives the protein CASSYGQGVKFF.

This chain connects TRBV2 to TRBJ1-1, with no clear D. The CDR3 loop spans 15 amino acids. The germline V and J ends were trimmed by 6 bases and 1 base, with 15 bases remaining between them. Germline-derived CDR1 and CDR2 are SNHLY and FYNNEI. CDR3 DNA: TGTGCCAGCAGGGCATCGGGAGTGGGGAACACTGAAGCTTTCTTT. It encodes CASRASGVGNTEAFF.

The CDR3 sequence: CSVLQGIGTEAFF. CDR3 DNA: TGCAGCGTCCTACAGGGGATTGGGACTGAAGCTTTCTTT. This sequence joins TRBV29-1 and TRBJ1-1; 7 bases are shared with TRBD1. Germline lookup yields CDR1 SQVTM and CDR2 ANQGSEA. This CDR3 contains 13 residues. V shed 6 bases and J 5 bases; nucleotides not matched to a gene: 9.

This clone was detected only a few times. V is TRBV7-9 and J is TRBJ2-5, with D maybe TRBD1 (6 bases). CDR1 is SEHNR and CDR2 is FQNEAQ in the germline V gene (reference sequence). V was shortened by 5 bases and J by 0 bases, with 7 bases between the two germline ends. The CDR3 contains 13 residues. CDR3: CASSTGYQETQYF. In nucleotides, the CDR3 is TGTGCCAGCAGCACAGGGTACCAAGAGACCCAGTACTTC.

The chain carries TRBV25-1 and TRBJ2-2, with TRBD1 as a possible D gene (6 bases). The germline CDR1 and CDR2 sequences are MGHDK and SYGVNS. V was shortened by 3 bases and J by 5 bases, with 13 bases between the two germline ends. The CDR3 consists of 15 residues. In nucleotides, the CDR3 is TGTGCCAGCAGTGATATTGCAGGGGAAACCGGGGAGCTGTTTTTT. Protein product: CASSDIAGETGELFF.